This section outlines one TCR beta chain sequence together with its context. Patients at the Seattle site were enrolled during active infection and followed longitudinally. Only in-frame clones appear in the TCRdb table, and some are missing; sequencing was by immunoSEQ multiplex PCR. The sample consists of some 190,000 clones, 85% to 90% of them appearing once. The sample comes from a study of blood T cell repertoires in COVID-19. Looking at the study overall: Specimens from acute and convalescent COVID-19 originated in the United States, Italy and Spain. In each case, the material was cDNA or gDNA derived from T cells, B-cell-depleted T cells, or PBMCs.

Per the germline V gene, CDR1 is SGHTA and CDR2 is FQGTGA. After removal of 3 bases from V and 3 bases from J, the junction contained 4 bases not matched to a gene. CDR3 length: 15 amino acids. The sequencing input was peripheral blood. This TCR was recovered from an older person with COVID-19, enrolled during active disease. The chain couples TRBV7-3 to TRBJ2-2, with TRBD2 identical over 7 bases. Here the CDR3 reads CASSFGLADTGELFF. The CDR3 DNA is TGTGCCAGCAGCTTTGGGCTAGCGGACACCGGGGAGCTGTTTTTT.